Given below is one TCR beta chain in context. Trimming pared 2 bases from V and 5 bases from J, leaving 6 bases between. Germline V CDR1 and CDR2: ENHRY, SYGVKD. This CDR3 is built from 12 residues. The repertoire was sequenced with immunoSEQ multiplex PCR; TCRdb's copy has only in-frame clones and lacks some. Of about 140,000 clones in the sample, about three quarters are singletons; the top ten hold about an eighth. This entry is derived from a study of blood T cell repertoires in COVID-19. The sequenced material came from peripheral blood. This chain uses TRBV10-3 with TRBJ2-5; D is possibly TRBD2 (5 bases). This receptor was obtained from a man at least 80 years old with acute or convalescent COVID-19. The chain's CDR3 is CAISEERETQYF. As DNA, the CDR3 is TGTGCCATCAGTGAGGAGCGGGAGACCCAGTACTTC.